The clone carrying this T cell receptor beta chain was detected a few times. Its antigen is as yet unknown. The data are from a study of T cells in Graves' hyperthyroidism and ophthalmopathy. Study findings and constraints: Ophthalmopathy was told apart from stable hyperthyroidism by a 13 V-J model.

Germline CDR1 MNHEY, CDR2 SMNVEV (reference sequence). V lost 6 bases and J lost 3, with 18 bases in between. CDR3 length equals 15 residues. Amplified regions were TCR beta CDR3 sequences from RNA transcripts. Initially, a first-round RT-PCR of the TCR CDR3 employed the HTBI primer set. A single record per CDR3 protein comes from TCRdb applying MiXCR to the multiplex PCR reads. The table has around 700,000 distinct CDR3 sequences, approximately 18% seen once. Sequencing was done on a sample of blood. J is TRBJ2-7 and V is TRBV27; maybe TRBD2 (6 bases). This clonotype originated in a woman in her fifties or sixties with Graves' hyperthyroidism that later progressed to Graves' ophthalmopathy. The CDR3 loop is CASSNDGGGIYEQYF. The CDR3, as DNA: TGTGCCAGCAGCAACGACGGGGGAGGAATCTACGAGCAGTACTTC.